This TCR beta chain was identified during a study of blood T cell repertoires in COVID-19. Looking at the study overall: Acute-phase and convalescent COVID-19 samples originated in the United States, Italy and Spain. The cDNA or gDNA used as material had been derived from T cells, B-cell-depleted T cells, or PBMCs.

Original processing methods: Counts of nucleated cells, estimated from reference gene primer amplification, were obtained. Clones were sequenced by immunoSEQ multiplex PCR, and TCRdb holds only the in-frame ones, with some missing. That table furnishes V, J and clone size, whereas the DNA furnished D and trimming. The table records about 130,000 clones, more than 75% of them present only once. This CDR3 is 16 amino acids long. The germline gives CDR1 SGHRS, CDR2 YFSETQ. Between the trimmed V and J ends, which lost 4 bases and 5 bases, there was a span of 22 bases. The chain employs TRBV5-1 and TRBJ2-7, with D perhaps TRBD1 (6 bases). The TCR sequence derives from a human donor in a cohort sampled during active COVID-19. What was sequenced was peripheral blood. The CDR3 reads CASSPKAGTLQHEQYF. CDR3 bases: TGCGCCAGCAGCCCCAAGGCCGGGACACTACAGCACGAGCAGTACTTC. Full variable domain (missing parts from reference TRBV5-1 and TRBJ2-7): KAGVTQTPRYLIKTRGQQVTLSCSPISGHRSVSWYQQTPGQGLQFLFEYFSETQRNKGNFPGRFSGRQFSNSRSEMNVSTLELGDSALYLCASSPKAGTLQHEQYFGPGTRLTVT.